Below, one T cell receptor (beta chain) is given with its context. Its antigen is unknown. These data originate in a study of T cell responses to AZD1222 COVID-19 vaccine. Background on the study: Second-dose groups at about 4 or about 12 weeks were pooled.

The germline V gene has CDR1 SGHNT and CDR2 YENEEA. J was trimmed by 6 bases and V by 5 bases; bases with no gene match: 4. This CDR3 is 12 amino acids long. Study-level findings and limits: Donor demographics were predominantly white British with a female majority; clonal diversity may be underestimated.

TCRdb's table, derived via immunoSEQ multiplex PCR, lists solely in-frame clones and lacks some. Of about 110,000 clones listed, 89% were seen once; the top ten hold roughly 6.5%. The chain links TRBV11-3 to TRBJ2-7, with 7 bases that match TRBD1. Here the sequenced sample was peripheral blood, taken on day 0 of AZD1222 vaccination. The clonotype was recovered from an adult in good health. CDR3 amino acids: CASSPGQAEQYF. The CDR3 DNA reads as TGTGCCAGCAGCCCCGGACAGGCCGAGCAGTACTTC.